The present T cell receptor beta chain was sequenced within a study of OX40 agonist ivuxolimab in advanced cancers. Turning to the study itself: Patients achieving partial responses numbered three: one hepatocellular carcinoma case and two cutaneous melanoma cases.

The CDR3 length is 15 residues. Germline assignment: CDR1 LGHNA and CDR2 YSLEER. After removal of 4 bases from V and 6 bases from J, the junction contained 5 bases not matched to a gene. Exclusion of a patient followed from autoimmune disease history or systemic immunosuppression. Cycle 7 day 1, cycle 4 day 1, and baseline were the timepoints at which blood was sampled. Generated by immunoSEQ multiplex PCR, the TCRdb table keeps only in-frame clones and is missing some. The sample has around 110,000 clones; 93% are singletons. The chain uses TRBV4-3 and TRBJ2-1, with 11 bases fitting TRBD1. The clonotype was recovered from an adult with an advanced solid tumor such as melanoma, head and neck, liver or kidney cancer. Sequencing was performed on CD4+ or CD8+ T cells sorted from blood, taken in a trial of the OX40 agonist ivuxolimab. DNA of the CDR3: TGCGCCAGCAGCCGGGGGACAGGGGGAGGCAATGAGCAGTTCTTC. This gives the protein CASSRGTGGGNEQFF.